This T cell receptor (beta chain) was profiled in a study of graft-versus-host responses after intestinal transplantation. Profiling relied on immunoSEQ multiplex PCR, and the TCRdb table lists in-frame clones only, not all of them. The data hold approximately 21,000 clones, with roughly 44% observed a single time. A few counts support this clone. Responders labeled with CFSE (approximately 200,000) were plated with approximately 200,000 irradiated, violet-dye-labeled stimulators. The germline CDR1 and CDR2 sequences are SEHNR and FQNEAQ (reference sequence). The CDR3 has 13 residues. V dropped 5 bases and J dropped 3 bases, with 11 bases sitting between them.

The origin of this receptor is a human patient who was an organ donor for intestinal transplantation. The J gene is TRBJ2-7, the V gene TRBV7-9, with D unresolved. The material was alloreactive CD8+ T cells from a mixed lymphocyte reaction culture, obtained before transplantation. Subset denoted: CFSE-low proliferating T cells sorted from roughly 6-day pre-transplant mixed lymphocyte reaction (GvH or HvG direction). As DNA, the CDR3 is TGTGCCAGCAGCGCGTCGAGTCACTACGAGCAGTACTTC. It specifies CASSASSHYEQYF.